Many counts were recorded for the clone carrying this TCR beta chain. Amplification yielded TCR beta CDR3 regions, with RNA transcripts as the source. HTBI primers drove first-round RT-PCR of the TCR CDR3. TCRdb reanalysed the multiplex PCR reads using MiXCR and keeps one entry per CDR3 protein. The sample has some 510,000 distinct CDR3 sequences; 40% to 55% are singletons. Patients counted as stable if ophthalmopathy did not develop within 18 months. Any patient presenting with uncontrolled infection, other autoimmune disease, pregnancy or lactation was left out. The germline V gene encodes CDR1 KGHDR and CDR2 SFDVKD. V gave up 4 bases and J gave up 1 base, with 12 bases separating them. This CDR3 spans 15 amino acids. This sample stems from a study of T cells in Graves' hyperthyroidism and ophthalmopathy.

This rearrangement joins TRBV24-1 to TRBJ2-5; weak D call: TRBD1 (5 bases). The sample consisted of peripheral blood or thyroid tissue (not recorded which). This receptor was identified in a woman under 30 with Graves' hyperthyroidism. In nucleotides, the CDR3 is TGTGCCACCAGTGAACCTACAGGAGTCCAAGAGACCCAGTACTTC. Its translation: CATSEPTGVQETQYF.